Listed below are T cell receptor beta chains from one sample, sequenced in a study of long-term antiretroviral therapy in people with HIV. Sequencing used immunoSEQ multiplex PCR; TCRdb keeps in-frame clones, though not all of them. The data contain approximately 35,000 clones, 80% to 90% of them singletons. Sequencing used unsorted PBMCs, obtained 2.2 years after starting antiretroviral therapy. The origin of the receptors is a man between 18 and 29 years old with HIV. Both conserved end residues are trimmed from each CDR3. Not all rows give a size; the values are once, few, many and, for expanded clones, a class.

>TRBV19|.|TRBJ2-3
ASSKPGDPDTQY
>TRBV4-1|.|TRBJ2-7
ASSQGHTLSYEQY
>TRBV5-4|once|TRBJ2-5
ASSLGQTQY
>TRBV7-6|.|TRBJ2-2
ASSLAQGLMTGELF
>TRBV11-3|.|TRBJ2-1
ASSQGLVYEQF
>TRBV4-2|.|TRBJ1-6
ASSQEKLNSPLH
>TRBV6-5|few|TRBJ1-2
ASSYGARSDGYT
>TRBV6-1|few|TRBJ1-5
ASSEANTHWTQPQH
>TRBV7-9|.|TRBJ2-7
ASSLSGTSSYEQY
>TRBV14|.|TRBJ2-7
ASSQEGHLGSYEQY
>TRBV11-1|.|TRBJ1-6
ASSLLRGKDNSPLH
>TRBV2|once|TRBJ2-7
ASSPRKGVGYEQY
>TRBV18|.|TRBJ2-4
ASSPQSGPLNIQY
>TRBV18|.|TRBJ2-1
ASSPIAGGTYNEQF
>TRBV6-5|.|TRBJ1-1
ASSYPTTGADTEAF
>TRBV5-6|.|TRBJ1-1
ASSVQTEAF
>TRBV28|.|TRBJ1-2
ASRTGYGYT
>TRBV30|few|TRBJ2-6
AWTAGANVLT
>TRBV4-3|.|TRBJ2-7
ASSPGPTSGYEQY
>TRBV27|.|TRBJ2-7
ASSERTGGHEQY
>TRBV6-1|.|TRBJ2-1
ASSEEGGGLAPGF
>TRBV7-2|large|TRBJ2-3
ASSLIAGGRDTQY
>TRBV10-3|.|TRBJ2-3
AISGRNEGTDTQY
>TRBV21-1|few|TRBJ2-2
ASSKRDKTGELF
>TRBV18|.|TRBJ1-2
ASSPTGANYGYT
>TRBV19|.|TRBJ2-1
ASSIPSADYNEQF
>TRBV14|.|TRBJ2-7
ASSQDTSGDYEQY
>TRBV5-6|.|TRBJ2-7
ASSRRTLFYEQY
>TRBV7-3|.|TRBJ1-5
ASSSAPGGGKSNQPQH
>TRBV19|.|TRBJ1-5
ASSIEDNNQPQH
>TRBV27|.|TRBJ2-7
ASRTTGGFSYEQY
>TRBV7-9|.|TRBJ2-1
ASSSGLAGNHEQF
>TRBV7-2|.|TRBJ2-1
ASSLRLAQGNEQF
>TRBV7-2|.|TRBJ2-7
ATKKHRGGEQY
>TRBV7-9|.|TRBJ2-5
ASSLGGGVKETQY
>TRBV9|.|TRBJ1-3
ASSVAAGTNTIY
>TRBV15|.|TRBJ1-2
ATSRTTGGYT
>TRBV29-1|.|TRBJ2-7
SVEGSGSSYEQY
>TRBV18|.|TRBJ1-1
ASSPPADRGEAF
>TRBV6-4|.|TRBJ2-1
ASSDSPGAALREQF
>TRBV6-5|.|TRBJ2-2
ASSARTGVDGELF
>TRBV5-1|.|TRBJ2-3
ASSFAILSGEISTDTQY
>TRBV7-9|.|TRBJ1-1
ASSLLDGRTEAF
>TRBV11-3|.|TRBJ2-1
ASSTGPEQF
>TRBV5-1|.|TRBJ2-2
ASRDRGPFFNTGELF
>TRBV6-4|.|TRBJ1-6
ASSVDRESPLH
>TRBV5-1|.|TRBJ2-4
ASSLGTGILNIQY
>TRBV5-6|.|TRBJ1-2
ASSFAGPGSNYGYT
>TRBV5-6|.|TRBJ1-4
ASSFIATNEKLF
>TRBV4-3|.|TRBJ1-2
ASSQDGAGAYYGYT
>TRBV5-6|.|TRBJ1-1
ASSLGGVVTEAF
>TRBV6-1|.|TRBJ2-7
ASSEALTEYEQY